These 21 T cell receptor beta chains originate from one sample sequenced in a study of cytomegalovirus exposure and HLA in healthy donors. In the PCR, 60 Vbeta and 13 Jbeta primers were used. Using immunoSEQ multiplex PCR, the repertoire was profiled, and TCRdb retains in-frame clones only, with some absent. Among about 150,000 clones listed, around 82% were seen once. The sample comprised PBMCs. These receptors all come from a woman between 50 and 59 years old in good health and CMV-seropositive.

This clone was detected only once. V is TRBV7-2 and J is TRBJ2-1; the match to TRBD1 covers 8 bases. The CDR3 runs to 13 residues. With 4 bases clipped from V and 12 bases from J, the junction kept 8 bases outside the gene matches. CDR1 and CDR2 from the germline V gene are SGHTA and FQGNSA. The CDR3 reads CASSSQGETRQFF. CDR3 coding DNA: TGTGCCAGCAGCTCACAGGGGGAAACAAGGCAGTTCTTC.

The rearrangement uses TRBV29-1 and TRBJ2-1; tentatively, D is TRBD2 (6 bases). This CDR3 region has 13 residues. V was pared by 7 bases and J by 0 bases, with 10 bases between. Germline CDR1 SQVTM, CDR2 ANQGSEA. In DNA, the CDR3 is TGCAGCGATCTAGCGCGCTCCTACAATGAGCAGTTCTTC. Residues: CSDLARSYNEQFF.

CDR3 region: CASTSTGPYEQYF. The CDR3 region has the DNA TGTGCCAGCACCTCGACAGGGCCCTACGAGCAGTACTTC. The V gene is TRBV7-2, the J gene TRBJ2-7; 7 positions match TRBD1. Trimming at V came to 7 bases and at J to 2 bases, leaving 5 bases not matched to a gene. This CDR3 region has 13 residues. Germline V gives CDR1 SGHTA, CDR2 FQGNSA.

The genes are TRBV7-9 and TRBJ1-1; TRBD1 aligns across 8 bases. The CDR3 extends over 14 amino acids. Germline V lookup: CDR1 SEHNR, CDR2 FQNEAQ (reference sequence). J lost 0 bases, V lost 5 bases, and 2 bases had no gene match. The CDR3 region is CASSAQGVNTEAFF. CDR3 DNA sequence: TGTGCCAGCAGCGCACAGGGGGTGAACACTGAAGCTTTCTTT.

V is TRBV4-1 and J is TRBJ2-3; tentative D call: TRBD2 (6 bases). Germline V gene sequence: CDR1 MGHRA, CDR2 YSYEKL. The CDR3 consists of 15 residues. V gave up 1 base and J gave up 5 bases, with 13 bases separating them. The CDR3 DNA reads TGCGCCAGCAGCCAAGTCGGGGTGGGAGGAGATACGCAGTATTTT. It yields the protein CASSQVGVGGDTQYF.

The CDR3 DNA is TGTGCCAGCAGCTTAGTGCAGGGTCGGGCAGATACGCAGTATTTT. It translates to CASSLVQGRADTQYF. V and J are TRBV11-2 and TRBJ2-3; a weak D match, TRBD1 (5 bases). CDR3 size: 15 residues. CDR1 and CDR2 from the germline V gene are SGHAT and FQNNGV. Trimming removed 1 base at V and 4 bases at J, with 12 bases between.

The chain carries TRBV6-5 and TRBJ2-3, with 10 bases aligning to TRBD2. Germline CDR1 is MNHEY and CDR2 is SVGAGI. J was trimmed by 2 bases and V by 6 bases; bases with no gene match: 2. The CDR3 has 14 amino acids. The CDR3 region is CASRSGGATDTQYF. The CDR3 DNA reads as TGTGCCAGCAGGAGCGGGGGGGCCACAGATACGCAGTATTTT.

This chain uses TRBV5-1 with TRBJ1-1; D not certain. The length of the CDR3 is 13 residues. V was trimmed by 1 base and J by 7 bases, leaving 11 bases between them. The germline CDR1 and CDR2 sequences are SGHRS and YFSETQ. CDR3 amino acids: CASSLRTGSEAFF. CDR3 nucleotides: TGCGCCAGCAGCTTGCGTACGGGGAGTGAAGCTTTCTTT.

The chain combines TRBV6-1 with TRBJ2-7; 9 bases map to TRBD1. The germline CDR1 and CDR2 sequences are MNHNS and SASEGT. V gave up 4 bases and J gave up 2 bases; unmatched junction bases: 21. This CDR3 has 20 residues. The CDR3 here is CASSVRLGTGQLKHTYEQYF. In DNA, the CDR3 is TGTGCCAGCAGTGTGCGTCTCGGGACAGGGCAACTTAAACACACCTACGAGCAGTACTTC.

V and J are TRBV5-1 and TRBJ2-1, with D unclear. Trimming cost V 0 bases and J 2 bases, with 9 bases left between them. The CDR3 totals 15 residues. Germline V CDR1 and CDR2: SGHRS, YFSETQ. CDR3 DNA sequence: TGCGCCAGCAGCTTGGGAGGTGATACCTACAATGAGCAGTTCTTC. Translating gives CASSLGGDTYNEQFF.

The chain is built from TRBV27 and TRBJ2-7, with 9 bases lining up with TRBD1. V was clipped by 2 bases and J by 4 bases; unmatched bases: 3. From germline, CDR1 is MNHEY and CDR2 SMNVEV (reference sequence). The CDR3 contains 14 residues. CDR3 protein: CASSLGQGFYEQYF. The CDR3 coding sequence is TGTGCCAGCAGTTTAGGACAGGGGTTTTACGAGCAGTACTTC.

The rearrangement links TRBV30 to TRBJ1-6; 9 nucleotides align to TRBD1. Germline V CDR1 and CDR2: GTSNPN, SVGIG (reference sequence). V shed 0 bases and J 6 bases; nucleotides not matched to a gene: 6. This CDR3 is built from 16 residues. As DNA, the CDR3 is TGTGCCTGGAGTGTAAGGGACAGGGCGCCTAATTCACCCCTCCACTTT. Its translation: CAWSVRDRAPNSPLHF.

CDR3 coding DNA: TGTGCCAGCAGTGACCCTAAGACACAGGACAGAAGTTGCTACGAGCAGTACTTC. It is translated as CASSDPKTQDRSCYEQYF. The chain recombines TRBV6-4 with TRBJ2-7; D is possibly TRBD1 (6 bases). V was shortened by 2 bases and J by 3 bases, with 23 bases between the two germline ends. This CDR3 contains 18 residues. Germline loops: CDR1 MRHNA, CDR2 SNTAGT.

V usage is TRBV18 and J usage is TRBJ2-3; 7 positions agree with TRBD1. Germline assignment: CDR1 KGHSH and CDR2 LQKENI. Trimming cost V 3 bases and J 2 bases; bases outside gene matches: 11. The CDR3 runs 17 residues. CDR3 nucleotides: TGTGCCAGCTCACCGGGGGACAGCTCTAAGGACACAGATACGCAGTATTTT. Protein sequence: CASSPGDSSKDTDTQYF.

The chain joins TRBV5-1 to TRBJ2-1, with D hard to call. Germline V CDR1 and CDR2: SGHRS, YFSETQ. This CDR3 region has 13 residues. V was trimmed by 0 bases and J by 8 bases, leaving 9 bases between them. The CDR3 loop reads CASSLGGEDEQFF. The DNA for the CDR3 is TGCGCCAGCAGCTTGGGTGGAGAGGATGAGCAGTTCTTC. Complete variable domain (other parts from reference TRBV5-1 and TRBJ2-1): KAGVTQTPRYLIKTRGQQVTLSCSPISGHRSVSWYQQTPGQGLQFLFEYFSETQRNKGNFPGRFSGRQFSNSRSEMNVSTLELGDSALYLCASSLGGEDEQFFGPGTRLTVL.

This clone was counted between two and nine times. J is TRBJ2-7 and V is TRBV7-9; 8 positions agree with TRBD2. Germline CDR1 SEHNR, CDR2 FQNEAQ (reference sequence). The CDR3 totals 15 residues. Losses at the gene ends were 5 bases for V and 1 base for J; bases not matched to a gene: 7. The CDR3 region has the DNA TGTGCCAGCAGCGCCGCAACTAGCGGTTCCTACGAGCAGTACTTC. Amino acids: CASSAATSGSYEQYF.

This chain links TRBV2 with TRBJ2-1; D may be TRBD1 (5 bases). V was clipped by 6 bases and J by 7 bases, with 10 bases between them. CDR1 and CDR2 from the germline V gene are SNHLY and FYNNEI. The CDR3 is 12 residues long. CDR3 sequence reads: CASSSDRNEQFF. CDR3 nucleotide sequence: TGTGCCAGCAGCTCAGACAGAAATGAGCAGTTCTTC.

The chain is built from TRBV7-2 and TRBJ1-1, with a possible D match to TRBD1 (6 bases). V lost 6 bases to trimming and J lost 5 bases, with 13 bases between them. Germline lookup yields CDR1 SGHTA and CDR2 FQGNSA. The CDR3 is 13 residues long. The CDR3 DNA follows: TGTGCCAGCAGGGCGGACAGAAATACTGAAGCTTTCTTT. Residues: CASRADRNTEAFF.

The chain employs TRBV6-6 and TRBJ2-3, with a possible D match to TRBD1 (5 bases). The length of the CDR3 is 12 residues. V lost 4 bases to trimming and J lost 4 bases, with 6 bases between them. CDR1 is MNHNY, CDR2 SVGAGI, per germline (reference sequence). CDR3 sequence: CASSLGADTQYF. The CDR3 bases are TGTGCCAGCAGTTTAGGGGCAGATACGCAGTATTTT.

J is TRBJ1-2 and V is TRBV5-6; a weak D match, TRBD1 (5 bases). The length of the CDR3 is 14 residues. Germline CDR1 reads SGHDT; CDR2 reads YYEEEE. Trimming removed 2 bases from V and 1 base from J, with 9 bases in between. The CDR3 here is CASSFGGDNYGYTF. CDR3 DNA sequence: TGTGCCAGCAGCTTTGGGGGGGATAACTATGGCTACACCTTC. The complete variable domain, with remaining parts taken from reference TRBV5-6 and TRBJ1-2, reads DAGVTQSPTHLIKTRGQQVTLRCSPKSGHDTVSWYQQALGQGPQFIFQYYEEEERQRGNFPDRFSGHQFPNYSSELNVNALLLGDSALYLCASSFGGDNYGYTFGSGTRLTVV.

The genes are TRBV19 and TRBJ2-1; TRBD2 is a possible D gene (5 bases). The V gene's germline CDR1 is LNHDA and CDR2 SQIVND (reference sequence). The CDR3 has 16 amino acids. V lost 4 bases to trimming and J lost 5 bases, with 18 bases between them. This chain's CDR3 is CASSTTAIARNNEQFF. As DNA, the CDR3 is TGTGCCAGTAGTACCACCGCTATAGCGAGGAACAATGAGCAGTTCTTC. Full variable domain (outside the CDR3, taken from reference TRBV19 and TRBJ2-1): DGGITQSPKYLFRKEGQNVTLSCEQNLNHDAMYWYRQDPGQGLRLIYYSQIVNDFQKGDIAEGYSVSREKKESFPLTVTSAQKNPTAFYLCASSTTAIARNNEQFFGPGTRLTVL.